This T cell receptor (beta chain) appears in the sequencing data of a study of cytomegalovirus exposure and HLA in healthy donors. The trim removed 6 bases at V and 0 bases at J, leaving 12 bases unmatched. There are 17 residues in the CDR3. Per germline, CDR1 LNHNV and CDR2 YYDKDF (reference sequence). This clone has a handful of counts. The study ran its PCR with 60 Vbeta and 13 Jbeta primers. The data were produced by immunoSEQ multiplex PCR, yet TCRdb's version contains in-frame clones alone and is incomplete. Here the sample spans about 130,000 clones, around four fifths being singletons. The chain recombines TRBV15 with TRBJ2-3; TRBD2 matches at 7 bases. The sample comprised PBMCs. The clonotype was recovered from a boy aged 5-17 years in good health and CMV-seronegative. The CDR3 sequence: CATSFPGERGSTDTQYF. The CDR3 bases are TGTGCCACCAGTTTCCCCGGGGAGCGGGGAAGCACAGATACGCAGTATTTT.